Each of the 5 T cell receptor beta chains below was sequenced from the same sample in a study of monozygotic twins with inflammatory bowel disease. From the 5' RACE reads, TCRdb lists one entry per CDR3 protein and no DNA. The sample is made up of about 440,000 distinct CDR3 sequences, and the top ten hold 2% to 2.5% of it. The sequenced sample was blood. The receptors were gathered from a human donor with ulcerative colitis or Crohn's disease, or a healthy co-twin of an affected twin (not recorded which).

This sequence joins TRBV5-1 and TRBJ2-5. The CDR3 loop spans 11 amino acids. Germline-derived CDR1 and CDR2 are SGHRS and YFSETQ. This CDR3 is CASSIQETQYF.

The chain links TRBV12-3 or TRBV12-4 to TRBJ2-2; TCRdb's assignment of TRBD2 cannot be checked, as there is no DNA. The CDR3 spans 15 residues. CDR3 residues: CASSSIQTPSGGLFF.

The CDR3 loop is CASSQWDTGELFF. The chain carries TRBV4-2 and TRBJ2-2. CDR3 length: 13 amino acids. The germline CDR1 and CDR2 sequences are LGHNA and YNFKEQ.

V usage is TRBV29-1 and J usage is TRBJ1-1. Germline CDR1 is SQVTM and CDR2 is ANQGSEA. The CDR3 covers 13 residues. The CDR3 is CSAGTAPDTEAFF.

The gene calls are TRBV20-1 and TRBJ2-7; TCRdb names TRBD1, which stays unverified in the absence of DNA. The CDR3 length is 14 residues. Germline V CDR1 and CDR2: DFQATT, SNEGSKA (reference sequence). CDR3 amino acids: CSASSWTGGNEQYF.